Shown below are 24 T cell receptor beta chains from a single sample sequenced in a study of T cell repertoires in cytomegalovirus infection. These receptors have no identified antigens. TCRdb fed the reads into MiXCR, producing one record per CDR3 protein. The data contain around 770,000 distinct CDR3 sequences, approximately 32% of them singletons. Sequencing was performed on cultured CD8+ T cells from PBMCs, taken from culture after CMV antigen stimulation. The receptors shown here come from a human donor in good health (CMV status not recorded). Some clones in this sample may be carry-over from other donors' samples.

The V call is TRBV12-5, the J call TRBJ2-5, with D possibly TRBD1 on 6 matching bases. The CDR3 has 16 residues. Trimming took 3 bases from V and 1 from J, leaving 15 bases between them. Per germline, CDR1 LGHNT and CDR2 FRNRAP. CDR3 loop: CASGFGTPTGQETQYF. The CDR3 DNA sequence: TGTGCTAGTGGTTTTGGCACCCCGACAGGCCAAGAGACCCAGTACTTC.

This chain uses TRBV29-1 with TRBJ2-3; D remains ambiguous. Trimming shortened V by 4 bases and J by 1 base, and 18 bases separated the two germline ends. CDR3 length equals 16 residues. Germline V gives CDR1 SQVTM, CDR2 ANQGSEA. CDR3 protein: CSVAQWGVRGTDTQYF. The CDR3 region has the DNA TGCAGCGTTGCCCAATGGGGTGTCCGAGGCACAGATACGCAGTATTTT.

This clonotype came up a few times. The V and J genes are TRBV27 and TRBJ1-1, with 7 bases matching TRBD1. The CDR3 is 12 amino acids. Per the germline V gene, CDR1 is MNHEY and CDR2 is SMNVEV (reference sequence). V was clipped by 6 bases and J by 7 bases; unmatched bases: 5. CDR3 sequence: CASRRTGVEAFF. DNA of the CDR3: TGTGCCAGCAGGCGTACAGGGGTTGAAGCTTTCTTT.

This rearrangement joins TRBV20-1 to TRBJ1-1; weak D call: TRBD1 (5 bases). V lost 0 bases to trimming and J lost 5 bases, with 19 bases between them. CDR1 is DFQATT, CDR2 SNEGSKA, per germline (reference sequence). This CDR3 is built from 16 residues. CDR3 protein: CSARDLEDFEGTEAFF. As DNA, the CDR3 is TGCAGTGCTAGAGATCTAGAAGATTTCGAGGGGACTGAAGCTTTCTTT.

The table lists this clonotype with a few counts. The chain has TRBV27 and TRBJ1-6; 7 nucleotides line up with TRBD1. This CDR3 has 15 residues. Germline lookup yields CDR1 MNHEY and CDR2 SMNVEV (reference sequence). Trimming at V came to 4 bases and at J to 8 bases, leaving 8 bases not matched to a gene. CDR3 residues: CASSSGTASYSPLHF. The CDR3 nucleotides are TGTGCCAGCAGTTCCGGGACAGCTTCATATTCACCCCTCCACTTT.

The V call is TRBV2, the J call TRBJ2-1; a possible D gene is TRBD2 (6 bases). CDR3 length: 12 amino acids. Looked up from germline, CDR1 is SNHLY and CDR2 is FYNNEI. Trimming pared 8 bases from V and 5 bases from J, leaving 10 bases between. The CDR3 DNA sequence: TGTGCCAGCCCAGGAGGGCACAATGAGCAGTTCTTC. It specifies CASPGGHNEQFF. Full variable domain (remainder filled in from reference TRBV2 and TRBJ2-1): EPEVTQTPSHQVTQMGQEVILRCVPISNHLYFYWYRQILGQKVEFLVSFYNNEISEKSEIFDDQFSVERPDGSNFTLKIRSTKLEDSAMYFCASPGGHNEQFFGPGTRLTVL.

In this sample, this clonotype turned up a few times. The CDR3 spells CASGLYTEAFF. The CDR3, as DNA: TGTGCCAGCGGACTCTACACTGAAGCTTTCTTT. The V and J genes are TRBV27 and TRBJ1-1, with no clear D. CDR3 length equals 11 residues. CDR1 and CDR2 (germline): MNHEY, SMNVEV (reference sequence). The V and J ends lost 8 bases and 3 bases respectively, with 7 bases between them.

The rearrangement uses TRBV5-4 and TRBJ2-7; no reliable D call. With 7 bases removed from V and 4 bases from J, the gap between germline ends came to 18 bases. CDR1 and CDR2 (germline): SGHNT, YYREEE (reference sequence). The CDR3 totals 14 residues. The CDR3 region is CASRTFEDNYEQYF. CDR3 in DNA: TGTGCCAGCCGGACCTTCGAGGATAATTACGAGCAGTACTTC. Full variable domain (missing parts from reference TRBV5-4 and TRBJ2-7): ETGVTQSPTHLIKTRGQQVTLRCSSQSGHNTVSWYQQALGQGPQFIFQYYREEENGRGNFPPRFSGLQFPNYSSELNVNALELDDSALYLCASRTFEDNYEQYFGPGTRLTVT.

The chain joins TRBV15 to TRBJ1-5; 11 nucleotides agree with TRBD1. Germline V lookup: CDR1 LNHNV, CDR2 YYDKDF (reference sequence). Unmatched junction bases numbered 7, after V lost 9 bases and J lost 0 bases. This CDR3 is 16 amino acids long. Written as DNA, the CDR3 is TGTGCCACTACGGACAGGGGGCAATATAGCAATCAGCCCCAGCATTTT. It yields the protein CATTDRGQYSNQPQHF.

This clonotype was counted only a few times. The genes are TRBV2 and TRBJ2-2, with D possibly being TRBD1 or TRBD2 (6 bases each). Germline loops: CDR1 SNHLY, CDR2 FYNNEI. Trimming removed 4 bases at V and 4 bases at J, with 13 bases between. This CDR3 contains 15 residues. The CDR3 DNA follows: TGTGCCAGCAGTGGGGGGCAGGGAGGCACCGGGGAGCTGTTTTTT. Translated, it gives CASSGGQGGTGELFF.

CDR3 region: CASSYATGYPYNEQFF. Here the CDR3 DNA reads TGTGCCAGCAGTTACGCGACAGGGTACCCCTACAATGAGCAGTTCTTC. The J gene is TRBJ2-1, the V gene TRBV6-5; 7 nucleotides align to TRBD1. Trimming took 2 bases from V and 2 from J; bases not matched to a gene: 6. Germline lookup yields CDR1 MNHEY and CDR2 SVGAGI. The CDR3 is 16 amino acids.

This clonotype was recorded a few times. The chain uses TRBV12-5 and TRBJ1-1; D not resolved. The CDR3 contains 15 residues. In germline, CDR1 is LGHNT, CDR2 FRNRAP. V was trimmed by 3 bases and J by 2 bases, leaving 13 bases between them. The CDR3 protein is CASGLGGQVNTEAFF. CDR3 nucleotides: TGTGCTAGTGGTTTAGGCGGGCAGGTAAACACTGAAGCTTTCTTT.

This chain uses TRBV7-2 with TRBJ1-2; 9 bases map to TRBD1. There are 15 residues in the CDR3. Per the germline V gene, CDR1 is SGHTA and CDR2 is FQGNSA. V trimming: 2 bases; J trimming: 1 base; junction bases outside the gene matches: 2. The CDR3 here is CASSLRDRDNYGYTF. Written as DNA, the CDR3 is TGTGCCAGCAGCTTAAGGGACAGGGATAACTATGGCTACACCTTC.

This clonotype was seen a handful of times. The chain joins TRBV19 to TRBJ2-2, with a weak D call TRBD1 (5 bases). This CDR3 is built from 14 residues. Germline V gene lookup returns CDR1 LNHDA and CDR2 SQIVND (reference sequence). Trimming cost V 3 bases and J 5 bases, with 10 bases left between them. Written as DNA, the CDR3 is TGTGCCAGTAGTATGCCAGGGAAGACCGGGGAGCTGTTTTTT. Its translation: CASSMPGKTGELFF. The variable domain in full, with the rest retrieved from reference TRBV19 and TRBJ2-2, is DGGITQSPKYLFRKEGQNVTLSCEQNLNHDAMYWYRQDPGQGLRLIYYSQIVNDFQKGDIAEGYSVSREKKESFPLTVTSAQKNPTAFYLCASSMPGKTGELFFGEGSRLTVL.

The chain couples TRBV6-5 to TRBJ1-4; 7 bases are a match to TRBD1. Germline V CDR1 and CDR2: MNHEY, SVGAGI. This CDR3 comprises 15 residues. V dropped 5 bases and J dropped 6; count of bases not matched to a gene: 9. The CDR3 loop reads CASSDYDTGDEKLFF. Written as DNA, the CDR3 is TGTGCCAGCAGTGACTATGACACAGGGGATGAAAAACTGTTTTTT.

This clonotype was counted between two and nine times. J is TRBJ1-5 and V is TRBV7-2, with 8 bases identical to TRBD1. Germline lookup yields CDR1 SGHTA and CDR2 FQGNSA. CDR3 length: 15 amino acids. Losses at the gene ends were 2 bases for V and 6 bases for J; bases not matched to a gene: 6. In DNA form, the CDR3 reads TGTGCCAGCAGCTTAAACAGGGGGTTAGGTCAGCCCCAGCATTTT. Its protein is CASSLNRGLGQPQHF.

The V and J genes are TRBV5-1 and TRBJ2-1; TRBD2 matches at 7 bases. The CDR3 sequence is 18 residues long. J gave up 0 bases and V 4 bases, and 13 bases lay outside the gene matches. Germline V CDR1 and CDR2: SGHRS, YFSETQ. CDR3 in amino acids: CASSQRAGSLSSYNEQFF. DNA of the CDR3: TGCGCCAGCAGCCAGAGAGCGGGGTCTTTGAGCTCCTACAATGAGCAGTTCTTC. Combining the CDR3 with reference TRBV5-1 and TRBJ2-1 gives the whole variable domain KAGVTQTPRYLIKTRGQQVTLSCSPISGHRSVSWYQQTPGQGLQFLFEYFSETQRNKGNFPGRFSGRQFSNSRSEMNVSTLELGDSALYLCASSQRAGSLSSYNEQFFGPGTRLTVL.

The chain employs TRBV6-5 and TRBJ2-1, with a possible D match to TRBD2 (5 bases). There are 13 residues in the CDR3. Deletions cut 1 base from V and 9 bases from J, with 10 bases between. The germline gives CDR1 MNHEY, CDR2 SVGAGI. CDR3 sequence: CASSYFGGGEQFF. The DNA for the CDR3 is TGTGCCAGCAGTTACTTCGGAGGCGGTGAGCAGTTCTTC.

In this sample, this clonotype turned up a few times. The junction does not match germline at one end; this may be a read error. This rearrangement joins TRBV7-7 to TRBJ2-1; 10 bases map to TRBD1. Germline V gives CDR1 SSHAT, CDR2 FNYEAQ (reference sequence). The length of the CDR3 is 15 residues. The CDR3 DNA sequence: TGTGCTAGCAGCGACAGGGGGCGGGGGACGAATGAGCAGTTCTTC. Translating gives CASSDRGRGTNEQFF.

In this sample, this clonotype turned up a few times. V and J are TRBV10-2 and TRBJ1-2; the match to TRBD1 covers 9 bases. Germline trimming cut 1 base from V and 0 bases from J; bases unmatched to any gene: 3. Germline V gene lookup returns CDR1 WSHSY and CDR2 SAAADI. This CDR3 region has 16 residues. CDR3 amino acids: CASSEWDRESNYGYTF. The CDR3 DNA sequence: TGCGCCAGCAGTGAGTGGGACAGGGAGTCTAACTATGGCTACACCTTC.

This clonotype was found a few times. CDR3 in amino acids: CASTSGGGPYEQYF. CDR3 DNA sequence: TGTGCCAGCACCTCTGGCGGGGGTCCCTACGAGCAGTACTTC. This chain uses TRBV27 with TRBJ2-7, with TRBD2 identical over 7 bases. The junction had 8 bases not matched to a gene; V was cut back by 7 bases and J by 2 bases. The CDR3 contains 14 residues. Germline CDR1 MNHEY, CDR2 SMNVEV (reference sequence).

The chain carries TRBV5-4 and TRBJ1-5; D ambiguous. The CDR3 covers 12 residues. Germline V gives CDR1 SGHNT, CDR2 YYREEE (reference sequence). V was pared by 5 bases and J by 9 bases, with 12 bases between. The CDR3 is CASSEGLGPQHF. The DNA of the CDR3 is TGTGCCAGCAGTGAAGGTCTTGGGCCCCAGCATTTT.

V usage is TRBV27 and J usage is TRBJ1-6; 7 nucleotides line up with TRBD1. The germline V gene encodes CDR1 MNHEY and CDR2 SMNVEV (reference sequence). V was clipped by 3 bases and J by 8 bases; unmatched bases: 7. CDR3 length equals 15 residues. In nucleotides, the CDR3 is TGTGCCAGCAGTTTTAGCAGGGGGGGCGATTCACCCCTCCACTTT. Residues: CASSFSRGGDSPLHF.

The DNA for the CDR3 is TGCGCCAGCAGCCAAGATACAGGGACCGGGGAGCTGTTTTTT. This translates into CASSQDTGTGELFF. This chain uses TRBV4-3 with TRBJ2-2; perhaps TRBD1 as D (6 bases). The CDR3 loop spans 14 amino acids. Germline values: CDR1 LGHNA, CDR2 YSLEER. The germline V and J ends were trimmed by 0 bases and 5 bases, with 7 bases remaining between them.